This TCR beta chain is drawn from a study of blood T cell repertoires in COVID-19. The CDR3 contains 12 residues. V dropped 1 base and J dropped 7 bases, with 7 bases sitting between them. In the authors' methods: Amplification of reference gene primers was used by the study to estimate nucleated cell counts. Clones were sequenced by immunoSEQ multiplex PCR, and TCRdb holds only the in-frame ones, with some missing. The D gene and trimming were derived from the DNA, and the V and J assignments and clone size from that table. This table holds around 40,000 clones, approximately 90% found once. Material: peripheral blood. The V call is TRBV12-3 or TRBV12-4, the J call TRBJ1-2; D not resolved. The sequence came from a human donor in a cohort sampled during active COVID-19. CDR3 nucleotide sequence: TGTGCCAGCAGTTTAGGGTCGCGTGGCTACACCTTC. Its translation: CASSLGSRGYTF.